This entry describes one TCR beta chain. The data stem from a study of T cell responses to AZD1222 COVID-19 vaccine. The table came from immunoSEQ multiplex PCR; TCRdb's copy has only in-frame clones and leaves some out. Altogether some 50,000 clones are present, about 89% being singletons, with the ten largest covering less than 6%. CDR3 length: 14 amino acids. The germline V gene encodes CDR1 KGHSH and CDR2 LQKENI. V lost 6 bases and J 7 bases, leaving 18 bases between the germline ends. This sequence joins TRBV18 and TRBJ2-5; no clear D gene. The origin of this receptor is an adult who received the AZD1222 COVID-19 vaccine. The material sequenced was peripheral blood, taken 28 days after the second AZD1222 dose. This CDR3 reads CASSPVADTRTQYF. In DNA form, the CDR3 reads TGTGCCAGCTCCCCCGTTGCGGATACAAGGACCCAGTACTTC.